This is a list of T cell receptor beta chains from one sample in a study of T cells after yellow fever vaccination. TCRdb processed the 5' RACE reads anew with MiXCR; each CDR3 protein has one entry. The sample lists 90,000 to 150,000 distinct CDR3 sequences; about 7.2% were seen once. This material consisted of CD4+ T cells sorted from PBMCs, taken around 45 days after the first yellow fever vaccination. The receptors shown here come from a man aged 18 to 30 who received the YFV17D yellow fever vaccine. Each CDR3 is given without its conserved first and last residue. Each record gives: J gene, V gene, D gene, CDR3 protein. A D gene is named only where the DNA matches it firmly.

J: TRBJ2-1; V: TRBV12-3/TRBV12-4; D: NA; CDR3: ASSTTGLEQF
J: TRBJ2-3; V: TRBV11-2; D: TRBD2; CDR3: ASSSSLTSGSSTDTQY
J: TRBJ1-2; V: TRBV5-1; D: NA; CDR3: ASSRQDVYGYT
J: TRBJ2-7; V: TRBV10-3; D: NA; CDR3: AISDVVAEQY
J: TRBJ2-5; V: TRBV5-6; D: TRBD2; CDR3: ASSSREAETQY
J: TRBJ1-5; V: TRBV5-5; D: TRBD1; CDR3: ASSLRDRGQGYQPQH
J: TRBJ2-7; V: TRBV4-3; D: NA; CDR3: ASSQAWDGYEQY
J: TRBJ1-1; V: TRBV24-1; D: TRBD1; CDR3: ATSDPGQGATEAF
J: TRBJ2-2; V: TRBV6-5; D: NA; CDR3: ASSYSGTAGAPLSGELF
J: TRBJ2-1; V: TRBV3-1; D: NA; CDR3: ASSQARPGSNEQF
J: TRBJ2-3; V: TRBV10-3; D: NA; CDR3: AISEMSSTDTQY
J: TRBJ1-2; V: TRBV12-3/TRBV12-4; D: NA; CDR3: ASTFRPNYGYT
J: TRBJ2-3; V: TRBV5-1; D: TRBD1; CDR3: ASSKDRGDDTQY
J: TRBJ2-2; V: TRBV7-2; D: NA; CDR3: ASSLHRANTGELF
J: TRBJ1-1; V: TRBV14; D: NA; CDR3: ASSQGGRSAKAF
J: TRBJ2-7; V: TRBV11-2; D: NA; CDR3: ASSRAHEGGGGEQY
J: TRBJ2-5; V: TRBV5-1; D: NA; CDR3: ASSLDPGVQETQY
J: TRBJ2-7; V: TRBV5-4; D: NA; CDR3: ASSRVDSYEQY
J: TRBJ2-4; V: TRBV6-5; D: NA; CDR3: ASSPREGLSGNIQY
J: TRBJ1-1; V: TRBV29-1; D: NA; CDR3: SVEQWMNTEAF
J: TRBJ1-1; V: TRBV29-1; D: TRBD1; CDR3: SGDRQGGTEAF
J: TRBJ2-5; V: TRBV10-3; D: NA; CDR3: AIRGGQETQY
J: TRBJ1-2; V: TRBV30; D: NA; CDR3: AWARGPYGYT
J: TRBJ2-7; V: TRBV5-5; D: NA; CDR3: ASSLKAEQQHYPYEQY
J: TRBJ2-7; V: TRBV12-3/TRBV12-4; D: NA; CDR3: ASSIGWSAVGSYEQY
J: TRBJ1-2; V: TRBV12-3/TRBV12-4; D: NA; CDR3: ASRPPGTIYGYT
J: TRBJ2-5; V: TRBV15; D: NA; CDR3: ATSRDLQETQY
J: TRBJ2-5; V: TRBV27; D: NA; CDR3: ASSSSGPPGETQY
J: TRBJ2-5; V: TRBV4-3; D: TRBD1; CDR3: ASSLGTGGETQY
J: TRBJ1-1; V: TRBV20-1; D: TRBD1; CDR3: SAFRTGLNTEAF
J: TRBJ1-3; V: TRBV5-1; D: NA; CDR3: ASSLQGSPYSGNTIY
J: TRBJ1-2; V: TRBV28; D: NA; CDR3: ASSRGRDGEGYGYT
J: TRBJ2-5; V: TRBV20-1; D: TRBD2; CDR3: SARVPLAEAILN
J: TRBJ1-5; V: TRBV7-2; D: NA; CDR3: ASSYDGGRQPQH
J: TRBJ2-5; V: TRBV7-3; D: NA; CDR3: ASSLTPGQGETQY
J: TRBJ2-2; V: TRBV5-4; D: TRBD1; CDR3: ASSRWGQGIGELF
J: TRBJ2-5; V: TRBV14; D: NA; CDR3: ASSQGGQETQY
J: TRBJ2-2; V: TRBV10-3; D: NA; CDR3: AISETGSGELF
J: TRBJ1-6; V: TRBV23-1; D: NA; CDR3: ASSQGSNSPLH
J: TRBJ1-6; V: TRBV7-2; D: TRBD1; CDR3: ASSPRTGDSPLH
J: TRBJ2-1; V: TRBV5-1; D: NA; CDR3: ASSWGASGDEQF